The 6 T cell receptor beta chains below come from one sample, sequenced in a study of CD8+ T cells in alopecia areata. Reverse transcription of extracted RNA yielded cDNA, which provided the sequencing template. Repertoires were generated with immunoSEQ multiplex PCR, while TCRdb's copy carries only in-frame clones and drops some. The sample records approximately 150,000 clones, about 60% being singletons. Sequencing input: CD4+ T cells sorted from blood. Source of these receptors: a human donor in good health.

This clone was counted only a few times. The chain uses TRBV10-3 and TRBJ1-5, with a tentative D call TRBD1 (6 bases). From germline, CDR1 is ENHRY and CDR2 SYGVKD. V was pared by 7 bases and J by 6 bases, with 13 bases between. The CDR3 consists of 13 residues. The CDR3 nucleotides read TGTGCCATCACCACAGGGACTGGTCAGCCCCAGCATTTT. Its translation: CAITTGTGQPQHF.

The count of this clone is one. The CDR3 DNA reads as TGTGCTAGTGGTTTAGGCCGTTTGTGGGAGCAGTACTTC. Translating gives CASGLGRLWEQYF. V usage is TRBV12-5 and J usage is TRBJ2-7; D is ambiguous. The ends were cut back, 3 bases at V and 7 bases at J, with 13 bases in the middle. CDR1 LGHNT and CDR2 FRNRAP come from the germline V gene. This CDR3 spans 13 amino acids.

The CDR3 spells CATRGPLHNEQFF. The CDR3 DNA is TGTGCCACCCGGGGGCCTCTACACAATGAGCAGTTCTTC. J is TRBJ2-1 and V is TRBV7-9, with D possibly being TRBD1 or TRBD2 (6 bases each). The CDR3 spans 13 residues. Germline V gives CDR1 SEHNR, CDR2 FQNEAQ (reference sequence). V shed 10 bases and J shed 5 bases, with 15 bases lying between them.

V gene TRBV10-3 combines with J gene TRBJ2-7; 7 bases are a match to TRBD2. J gave up 6 bases and V 3 bases, and 8 bases lay outside the gene matches. There are 14 residues in the CDR3. Germline V gene sequence: CDR1 ENHRY, CDR2 SYGVKD. The CDR3 here is CAISEWGRVAEQYF. In DNA, the CDR3 is TGTGCCATCAGTGAATGGGGGAGGGTAGCCGAGCAGTACTTC.

DNA for the CDR3: TGTGCCATCAGAGGGACACGGATGAACACTGAAGCTTTCTTT. Translated: CAIRGTRMNTEAFF. The rearrangement joins TRBV10-3 to TRBJ1-1; D is perhaps TRBD1 (6 bases). The V end was cut by 6 bases, the J end by 0 bases, with 11 bases between. The CDR3 runs 14 residues. The germline V gene has CDR1 ENHRY and CDR2 SYGVKD.

This clone has more than one count but fewer than ten. The CDR3 reads CASSSISGSSYNEQFF. The CDR3, as DNA: TGTGCCAGCAGTTCAATTAGCGGATCCTCCTACAATGAGCAGTTCTTC. The chain recombines TRBV27 with TRBJ2-1; D may be TRBD2 (6 bases). V dropped 4 bases and J dropped 0 bases, with 13 bases sitting between them. This CDR3 has 16 residues. The germline V gene has CDR1 MNHEY and CDR2 SMNVEV (reference sequence).